This T cell receptor (beta chain) was retrieved from a study of blood T cell repertoires in COVID-19. Repertoires were generated with immunoSEQ multiplex PCR, while TCRdb's copy carries only in-frame clones and drops some. The repertoire holds some 200,000 clones, 84% seen once, with approximately 14% in the top ten. The TCR originated in a man under 40 with active or convalescent COVID-19. Sequencing was performed on peripheral blood.

The CDR3 protein is CASSDGTSGGYQETQYF. CDR3 DNA: TGTGCCAGCAGCGACGGGACTAGCGGGGGTTACCAAGAGACCCAGTACTTC. The rearrangement joins TRBV9 to TRBJ2-5; 14 nucleotides match TRBD2. CDR3 length equals 17 residues. Per germline, CDR1 SGDLS and CDR2 YYNGEE. V was pared by 3 bases and J by 0 bases, with 4 bases of the junction left unmatched.